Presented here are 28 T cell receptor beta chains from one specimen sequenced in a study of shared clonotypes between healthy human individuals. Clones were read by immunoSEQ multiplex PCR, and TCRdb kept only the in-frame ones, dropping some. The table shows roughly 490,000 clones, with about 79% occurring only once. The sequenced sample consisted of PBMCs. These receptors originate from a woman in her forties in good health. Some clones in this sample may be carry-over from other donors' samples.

DNA for the CDR3: TGTGCCAGCAGTTTCCCCCACCTCGGACTAGCGGGCCCCCGGGACATTCAGTACTTC. This codes for CASSFPHLGLAGPRDIQYF. The rearrangement joins TRBV27 to TRBJ2-4, with TRBD2 matching 11 bases. The CDR3 has 19 amino acids. The junction had 18 bases not matched to a gene; V was cut back by 3 bases and J by 8 bases. CDR1 and CDR2 (germline): MNHEY, SMNVEV (reference sequence).

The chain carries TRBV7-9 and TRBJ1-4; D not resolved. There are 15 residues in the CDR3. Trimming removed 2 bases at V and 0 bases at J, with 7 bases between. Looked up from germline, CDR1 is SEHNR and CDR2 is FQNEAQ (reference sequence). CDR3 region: CASSLLQPTNEKLFF. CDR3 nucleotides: TGTGCCAGCAGCTTACTACAGCCAACTAATGAAAAACTGTTTTTT.

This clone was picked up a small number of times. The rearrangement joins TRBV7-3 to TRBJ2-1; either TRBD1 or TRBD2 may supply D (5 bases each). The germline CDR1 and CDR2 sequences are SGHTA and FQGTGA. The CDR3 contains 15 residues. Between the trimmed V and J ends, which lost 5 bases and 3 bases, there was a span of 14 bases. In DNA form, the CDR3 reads TGTGCCAGCAGCGAACAGGCTGGGGGCTACAATGAGCAGTTCTTC. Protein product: CASSEQAGGYNEQFF.

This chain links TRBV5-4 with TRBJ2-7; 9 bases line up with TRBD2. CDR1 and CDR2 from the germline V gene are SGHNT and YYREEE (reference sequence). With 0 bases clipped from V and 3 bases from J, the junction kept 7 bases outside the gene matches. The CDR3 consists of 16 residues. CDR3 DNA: TGTGCCAGCAGCTTGGCGTCTAGCGGGGCCCACTACGAGCAGTACTTC. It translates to CASSLASSGAHYEQYF.

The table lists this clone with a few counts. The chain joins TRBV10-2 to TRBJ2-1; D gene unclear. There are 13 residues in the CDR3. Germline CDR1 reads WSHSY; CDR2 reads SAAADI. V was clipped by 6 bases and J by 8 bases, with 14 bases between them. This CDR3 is CASRGDLNYEQFF. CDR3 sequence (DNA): TGCGCCAGCAGGGGCGATTTGAACTATGAGCAGTTCTTC.

In DNA form, the CDR3 reads TGTGCCAGCAGGACCATAGCGGGAGTGGAGACCCAGTACTTC. Translated, it gives CASRTIAGVETQYF. The gene calls are TRBV7-2 and TRBJ2-5; 9 bases are a match to TRBD2. CDR1 and CDR2 (germline): SGHTA, FQGNSA. The junction had 7 bases not matched to a gene; V was cut back by 6 bases and J by 5 bases. This CDR3 comprises 14 residues.

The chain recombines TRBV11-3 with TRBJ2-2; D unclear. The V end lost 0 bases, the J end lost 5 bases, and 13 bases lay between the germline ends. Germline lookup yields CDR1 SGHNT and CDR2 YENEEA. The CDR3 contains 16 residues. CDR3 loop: CASSLEGSGTTGELFF. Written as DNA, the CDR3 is TGTGCCAGCAGCTTAGAGGGTTCAGGAACGACCGGGGAGCTGTTTTTT.

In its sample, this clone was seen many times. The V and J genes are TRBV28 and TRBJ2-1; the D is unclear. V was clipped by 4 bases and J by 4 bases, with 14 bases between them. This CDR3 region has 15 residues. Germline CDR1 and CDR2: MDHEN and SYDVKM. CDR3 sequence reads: CASSSLRKDYNEQFF. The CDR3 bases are TGTGCCAGCAGTTCCCTCCGAAAGGATTACAATGAGCAGTTCTTC.

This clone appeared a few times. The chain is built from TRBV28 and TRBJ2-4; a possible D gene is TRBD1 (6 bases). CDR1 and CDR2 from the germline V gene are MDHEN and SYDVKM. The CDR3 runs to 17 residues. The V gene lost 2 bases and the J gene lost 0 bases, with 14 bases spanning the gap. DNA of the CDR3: TGTGCCAGCAGTTTAGCCAACAGGGCCGTAGCCAAAAACATTCAGTACTTC. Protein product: CASSLANRAVAKNIQYF. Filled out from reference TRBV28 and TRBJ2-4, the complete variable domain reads DVKVTQSSRYLVKRTGEKVFLECVQDMDHENMFWYRQDPGLGLRLIYFSYDVKMKEKGDIPEGYSVSREKKERFSLILESASTNQTSMYLCASSLANRAVAKNIQYFGAGTRLSVL.

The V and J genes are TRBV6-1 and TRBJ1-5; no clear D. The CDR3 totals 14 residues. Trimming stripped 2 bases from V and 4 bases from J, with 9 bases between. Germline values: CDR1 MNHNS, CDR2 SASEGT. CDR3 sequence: CASSEQNKNQPQHF. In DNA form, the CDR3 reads TGTGCCAGCAGTGAACAGAATAAGAATCAGCCCCAGCATTTT.

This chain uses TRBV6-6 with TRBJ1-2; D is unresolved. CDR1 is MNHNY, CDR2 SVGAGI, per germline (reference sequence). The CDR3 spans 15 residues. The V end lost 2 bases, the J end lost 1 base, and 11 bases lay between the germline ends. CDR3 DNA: TGTGCCAGCAGTTACGTGACGAGCGGTAACTATGGCTACACCTTC. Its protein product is CASSYVTSGNYGYTF.

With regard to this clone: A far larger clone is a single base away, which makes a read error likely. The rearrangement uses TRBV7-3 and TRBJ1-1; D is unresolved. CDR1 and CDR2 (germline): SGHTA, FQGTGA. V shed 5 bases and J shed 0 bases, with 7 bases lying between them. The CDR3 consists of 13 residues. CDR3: CASSKWMNTEAFF. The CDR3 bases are TGTGCCAGCAGCAAGTGGATGAACACTGAAGCTTTCTTT.

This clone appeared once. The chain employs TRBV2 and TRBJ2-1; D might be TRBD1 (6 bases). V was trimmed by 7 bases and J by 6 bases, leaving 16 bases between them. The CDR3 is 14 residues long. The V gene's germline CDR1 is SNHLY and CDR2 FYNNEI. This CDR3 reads CASTGTLMVNEQFF. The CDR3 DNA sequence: TGTGCCAGCACGGGGACACTAATGGTCAATGAGCAGTTCTTC.

The CDR3 protein is CASSVGEGLAGADTQYF. CDR3 DNA sequence: TGTGCCAGCAGCGTAGGAGAGGGACTAGCGGGAGCTGATACGCAGTATTTT. The chain links TRBV9 to TRBJ2-3; 14 nucleotides align to TRBD2. The CDR3 sequence is 17 residues long. Trimming removed 0 bases from V and 6 bases from J; junction bases left unmatched: 6. Germline V CDR1 and CDR2: SGDLS, YYNGEE. Full variable domain (remainder filled in from reference TRBV9 and TRBJ2-3): DSGVTQTPKHLITATGQRVTLRCSPRSGDLSVYWYQQSLDQGLQFLIQYYNGEERAKGNILERFSAQQFPDLHSELNLSSLELGDSALYFCASSVGEGLAGADTQYFGPGTRLTVL.

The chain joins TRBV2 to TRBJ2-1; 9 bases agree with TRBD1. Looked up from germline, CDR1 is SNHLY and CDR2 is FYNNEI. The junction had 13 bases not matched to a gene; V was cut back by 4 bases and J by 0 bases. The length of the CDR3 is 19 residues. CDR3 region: CASSVHGTGLLSSYNEQFF. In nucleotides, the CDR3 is TGTGCCAGCAGTGTCCACGGGACAGGGCTCCTATCCTCCTACAATGAGCAGTTCTTC.

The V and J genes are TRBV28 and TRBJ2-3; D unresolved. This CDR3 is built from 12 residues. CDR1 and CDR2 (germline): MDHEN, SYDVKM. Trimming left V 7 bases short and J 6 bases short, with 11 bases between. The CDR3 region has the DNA TGTGCCAGCACCGCGTTACATGATACGCAGTATTTT. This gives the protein CASTALHDTQYF.

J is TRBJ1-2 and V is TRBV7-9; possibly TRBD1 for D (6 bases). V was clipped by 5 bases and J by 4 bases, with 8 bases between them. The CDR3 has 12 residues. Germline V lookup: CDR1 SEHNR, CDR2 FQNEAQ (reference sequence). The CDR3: CASSPDSYGYTF. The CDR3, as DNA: TGTGCCAGCAGCCCGGACAGCTATGGCTACACCTTC.

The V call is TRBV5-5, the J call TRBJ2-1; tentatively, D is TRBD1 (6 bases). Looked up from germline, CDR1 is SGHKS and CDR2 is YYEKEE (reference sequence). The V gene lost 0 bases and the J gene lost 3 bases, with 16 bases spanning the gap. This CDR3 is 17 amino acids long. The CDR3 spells CASSLGGRGQIYNEQFF. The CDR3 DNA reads TGTGCCAGCAGCTTGGGGGGAAGAGGACAGATCTACAATGAGCAGTTCTTC.

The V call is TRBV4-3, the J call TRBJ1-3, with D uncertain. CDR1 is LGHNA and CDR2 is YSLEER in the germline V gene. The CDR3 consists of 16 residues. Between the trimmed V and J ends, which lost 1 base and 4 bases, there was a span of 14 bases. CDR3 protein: CASSQVPGPAGNTIYF. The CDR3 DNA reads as TGCGCCAGCAGCCAAGTCCCCGGACCCGCCGGAAACACCATATATTTT.

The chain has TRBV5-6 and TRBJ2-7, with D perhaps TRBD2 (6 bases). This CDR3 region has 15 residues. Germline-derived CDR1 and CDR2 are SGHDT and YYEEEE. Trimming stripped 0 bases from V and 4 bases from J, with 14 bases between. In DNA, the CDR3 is TGTGCCAGCAGCTTGGGCCCCACCGCGGGGTACGAGCAGTACTTC. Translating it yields CASSLGPTAGYEQYF.

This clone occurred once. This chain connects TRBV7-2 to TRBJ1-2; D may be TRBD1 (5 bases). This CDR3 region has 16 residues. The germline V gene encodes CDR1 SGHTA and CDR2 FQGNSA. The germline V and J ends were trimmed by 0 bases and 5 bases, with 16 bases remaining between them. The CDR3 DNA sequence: TGTGCCAGCAGCTTAGCGCAGGGCTCGAGCCCTTATGGCTACACCTTC. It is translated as CASSLAQGSSPYGYTF. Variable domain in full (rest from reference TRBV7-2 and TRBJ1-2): GAGVSQSPSNKVTEKGKDVELRCDPISGHTALYWYRQSLGQGLEFLIYFQGNSAPDKSGLPSDRFSAERTGGSVSTLTIQRTQQEDSAVYLCASSLAQGSSPYGYTFGSGTRLTVV.

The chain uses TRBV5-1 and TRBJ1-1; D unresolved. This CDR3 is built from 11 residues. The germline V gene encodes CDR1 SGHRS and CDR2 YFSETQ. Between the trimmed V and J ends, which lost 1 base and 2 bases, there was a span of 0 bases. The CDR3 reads CASSLNTEAFF. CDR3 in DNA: TGCGCCAGCAGCTTGAACACTGAAGCTTTCTTT.

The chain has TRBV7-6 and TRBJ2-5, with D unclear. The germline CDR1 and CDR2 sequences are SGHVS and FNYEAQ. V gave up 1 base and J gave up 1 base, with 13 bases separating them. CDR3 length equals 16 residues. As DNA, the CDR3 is TGTGCCAGCAGCTTAGGAAGTCAGGTCTCCCAAGAGACCCAGTACTTC. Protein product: CASSLGSQVSQETQYF.

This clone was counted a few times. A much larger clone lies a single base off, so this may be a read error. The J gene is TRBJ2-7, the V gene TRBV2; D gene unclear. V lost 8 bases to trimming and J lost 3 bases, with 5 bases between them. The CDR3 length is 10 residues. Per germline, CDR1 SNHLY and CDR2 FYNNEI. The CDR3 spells CASGDYEQYF. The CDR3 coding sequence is TGTGCCAGCGGGGACTACGAGCAGTACTTC.

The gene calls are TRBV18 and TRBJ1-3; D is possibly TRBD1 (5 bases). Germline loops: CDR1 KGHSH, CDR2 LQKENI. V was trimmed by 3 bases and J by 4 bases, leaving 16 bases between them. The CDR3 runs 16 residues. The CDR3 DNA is TGTGCCAGCTCACCCCAAGGAAGGGGCCCAGGAAACACCATATATTTT. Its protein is CASSPQGRGPGNTIYF.

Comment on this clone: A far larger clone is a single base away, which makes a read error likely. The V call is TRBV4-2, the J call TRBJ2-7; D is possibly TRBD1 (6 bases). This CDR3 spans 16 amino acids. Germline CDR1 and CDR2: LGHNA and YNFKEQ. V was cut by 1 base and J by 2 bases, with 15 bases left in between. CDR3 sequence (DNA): TGTGCCAGCAGCCAAGGTGGGGGAGACAGGACCTACGAGCAGTACTTC. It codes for CASSQGGGDRTYEQYF.

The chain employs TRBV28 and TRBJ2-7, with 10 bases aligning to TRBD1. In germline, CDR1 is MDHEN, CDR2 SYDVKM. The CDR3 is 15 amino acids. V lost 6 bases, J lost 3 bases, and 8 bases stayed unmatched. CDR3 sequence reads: CASRRQGASLYEQYF. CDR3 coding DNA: TGTGCCAGCAGGAGACAGGGGGCGTCCCTCTACGAGCAGTACTTC.

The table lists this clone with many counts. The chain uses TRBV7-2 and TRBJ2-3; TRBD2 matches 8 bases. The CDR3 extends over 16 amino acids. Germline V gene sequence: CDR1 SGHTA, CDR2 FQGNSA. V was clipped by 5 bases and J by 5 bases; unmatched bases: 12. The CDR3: CASSRRAGEGGDTQYF. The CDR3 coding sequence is TGTGCCAGCAGCCGTCGAGCGGGGGAGGGAGGAGATACGCAGTATTTT.